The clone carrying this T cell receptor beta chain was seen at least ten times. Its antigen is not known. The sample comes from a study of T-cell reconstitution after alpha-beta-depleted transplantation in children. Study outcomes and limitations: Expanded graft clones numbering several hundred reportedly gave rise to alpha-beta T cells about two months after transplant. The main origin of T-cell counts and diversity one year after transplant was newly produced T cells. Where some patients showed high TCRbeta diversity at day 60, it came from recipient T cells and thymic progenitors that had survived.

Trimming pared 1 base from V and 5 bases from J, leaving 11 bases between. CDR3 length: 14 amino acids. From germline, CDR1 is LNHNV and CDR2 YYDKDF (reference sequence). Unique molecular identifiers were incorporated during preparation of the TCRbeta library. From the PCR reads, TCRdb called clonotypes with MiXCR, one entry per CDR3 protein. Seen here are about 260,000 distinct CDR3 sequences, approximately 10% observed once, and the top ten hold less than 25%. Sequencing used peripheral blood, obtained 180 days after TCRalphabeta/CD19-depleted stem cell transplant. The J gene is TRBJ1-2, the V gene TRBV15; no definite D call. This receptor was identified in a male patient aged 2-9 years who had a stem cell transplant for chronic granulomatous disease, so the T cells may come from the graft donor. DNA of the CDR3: TGTGCCACCAGCAGAGGAGCAGACCCTTATGGCTACACCTTC. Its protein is CATSRGADPYGYTF.